The sequence of this T cell receptor beta chain was determined in a study of long-term antiretroviral therapy in people with HIV. Findings of the study overall: Controls showed broader CDR3 length ranges than did the HIV repertoires. Regardless of time point, clones expanded before ART dominated the repertoire. Although diversity increased after ART, it remained lower than in transplant donor controls. Older ART regimens were possibly in use when the blood was collected between about 2003 and 2017.

With regard to this clone: As yet, its antigen is unknown.

Per the germline V gene, CDR1 is ENHRY and CDR2 is SYGVKD. The CDR3 consists of 18 residues. Trimming cost V 1 base and J 2 bases, with 20 bases left between them. This was the immunoSEQ v3.0 assay at survey level. Assay used: immunoSEQ multiplex PCR; TCRdb lists only in-frame clones, some missing. The repertoire consists of tens of thousands of clones, with more than 85% occurring once and the leading ten covering about 3.1%. The input for sequencing was unsorted PBMCs, taken 5.3 years after starting antiretroviral therapy. This TCR derives from a man aged 50 or older with HIV. This chain uses TRBV10-3 with TRBJ1-1; weak D call: TRBD1 (5 bases). For the CDR3, the DNA is TGTGCCATCAGTGAGTATTGGGGATCCTCGGGACGTAACACTGAAGCTTTCTTT. Encoded protein: CAISEYWGSSGRNTEAFF.